The 5 T cell receptor beta chains presented below share a single source sample, sequenced in a study of cytomegalovirus exposure and HLA in healthy donors. Clones were read by immunoSEQ multiplex PCR, and TCRdb kept only the in-frame ones, dropping some. This sample has 45,000 to 65,000 clones; about 88% occur once, and the top ten carry around 14%. Sequences were obtained from PBMCs. These receptors were taken from a woman aged 18 to 35 in good health and CMV-seronegative.

The gene calls are TRBV9 and TRBJ2-3, with D unclear. V lost 5 bases, J lost 5 bases, and 9 bases lay in between. Germline-derived CDR1 and CDR2 are SGDLS and YYNGEE. This CDR3 is 12 amino acids long. The CDR3 loop is CASSSLKDTQYF. CDR3 nucleotide sequence: TGTGCCAGCAGTAGCCTAAAAGATACGCAGTATTTT.

The chain is built from TRBV6-5 and TRBJ1-2, with 7 bases that match TRBD1. V shed 5 bases and J 5 bases; nucleotides not matched to a gene: 2. The CDR3 is 12 amino acids. The V gene's germline CDR1 is MNHEY and CDR2 SVGAGI. The CDR3 DNA reads TGTGCCAGCAGTCGACAGGGTTATGGCTACACCTTC. It yields the protein CASSRQGYGYTF.

This chain links TRBV9 with TRBJ2-4; D remains ambiguous. V was shortened by 0 bases and J by 0 bases, with 10 bases between the two germline ends. Germline lookup yields CDR1 SGDLS and CDR2 YYNGEE. The CDR3 has 16 residues. The CDR3 here is CASSVDPAGAKNIQYF. DNA of the CDR3: TGTGCCAGCAGCGTAGACCCAGCAGGAGCCAAAAACATTCAGTACTTC.

The rearrangement joins TRBV6-5 to TRBJ1-1; 8 bases fit TRBD1. Germline V gene lookup returns CDR1 MNHEY and CDR2 SVGAGI. V was clipped by 6 bases and J by 2 bases; unmatched bases: 8. The CDR3 loop spans 15 amino acids. The CDR3 reads CASSGTGLGNTEAFF. CDR3 nucleotides: TGTGCCAGCAGCGGGACAGGTCTGGGAAACACTGAAGCTTTCTTT.

This chain joins TRBV2 and TRBJ1-1; no firm D call. The CDR3 has 13 residues. Trimming left V 4 bases short and J 5 bases short, with 11 bases between. Germline V gene sequence: CDR1 SNHLY, CDR2 FYNNEI. Here the CDR3 reads CASSVPEGTEAFF. CDR3 DNA sequence: TGTGCCAGCAGTGTCCCCGAGGGTACTGAAGCTTTCTTT.